The 15 T cell receptor beta chains given below trace back to one sample, sequenced in a study of T cells in women clearing cervical HPV infection. The table came from immunoSEQ multiplex PCR; TCRdb's copy has only in-frame clones and leaves some out. This table lists approximately 35,000 clones. The sample comprised blood buffy coat. Source of these receptors: a woman aged 18 to 75 with a cervical HPV16 infection that either progressed to CIN3+ or cleared (not recorded which).

In the case of this clone: The CDR3 extends 3 residues past the end of the read, so its final part is completed from the germline J gene. The V gene is TRBV29-1, the J gene TRBJ1-5; tentative D call: TRBD1 (5 bases). The CDR3 length is 13 residues. With 4 bases removed from V and 3 bases from J, the gap between germline ends came to 10 bases. Germline lookup yields CDR1 SQVTM and CDR2 ANQGSEA. The CDR3 here is CSVAQDNNQPQHF. The part of the CDR3 DNA that was read is TGCAGCGTTGCACAGGACAACAATCAGCCC.

In regard to this clone: The read terminates 3 residues before the CDR3 end, so the remaining end is supplied by the germline J gene. V and J are TRBV4-1 and TRBJ1-6; 8 nucleotides align to TRBD1. V lost 0 bases, J lost 7 bases, and 2 bases stayed unmatched. Germline V CDR1 and CDR2: MGHRA, YSYEKL. There are 15 residues in the CDR3. The CDR3: CASSQDQGANSPLHF. The sequenced part of the CDR3 DNA is TGCGCCAGCAGCCAAGATCAGGGGGCGAATTCACCC.

In the case of this clone: The sequenced fragment ends 3 residues before the CDR3 boundary, so the rest is inferred from the germline J gene. The gene calls are TRBV19 and TRBJ2-7; 11 nucleotides match TRBD1. Germline values: CDR1 LNHDA, CDR2 SQIVND (reference sequence). The CDR3 runs to 15 residues. V was pared by 2 bases and J by 4 bases, with 4 bases of the junction left unmatched. CDR3 DNA, as far as it was read: TGTGCCAGTAGTATAACCGGGACAGGGGGTTACGAG. This sequence encodes CASSITGTGGYE. The whole CDR3 reads CASSITGTGGYEQYF.

As regards this clone: The read is 3 residues too short to cover the CDR3 end, so that end is filled in from the germline J gene. The chain has TRBV7-2 and TRBJ2-2, with a weak D call TRBD1 (6 bases). The length of the CDR3 is 14 residues. CDR1 is SGHTA and CDR2 is FQGNSA in the germline V gene. The covered CDR3 bases are TGTGCCAGCAGCCAACGTCGGAGCGGACAGCAG. It yields the protein CASSQRRSGQQ. From start to end, the CDR3 is CASSQRRSGQQLFF. Using reference TRBV7-2 and TRBJ2-2 for the parts outside the CDR3, the full variable domain is GAGVSQSPSNKVTEKGKDVELRCDPISGHTALYWYRQSLGQGLEFLIYFQGNSAPDKSGLPSDRFSAERTGGSVSTLTIQRTQQEDSAVYLCASSQRRSGQQLFFGEGSRLTVL.

A word on this clone: One end of the junction varies from germline; a read error may be responsible. The read terminates 3 residues before the CDR3 end, so the remaining end is supplied by the germline J gene. This chain links TRBV4-2 with TRBJ2-3; the match to TRBD2 covers 15 bases. Germline CDR1 LGHNA, CDR2 YNFKEQ. The CDR3 extends over 18 amino acids. The CDR3 region is CASSPQGLAGGGTDTQYF. Incomplete CDR3 DNA: TGCGCCAGCAGCCCCCAGGGACTAGCGGGGGGAGGGACAGATACG.

Points on this clone: The read gets to within 3 residues of the CDR3 end, and the germline J gene fills in the rest. V gene TRBV19 combines with J gene TRBJ2-1, with D uncertain. Germline-derived CDR1 and CDR2 are LNHDA and SQIVND (reference sequence). V gave up 6 bases and J gave up 2 bases, with 8 bases separating them. The CDR3 extends over 13 amino acids. CDR3 DNA, as far as it was read: TGTGCCAGTAGCAAGGGTCCCTACAATGAG. Translated: CASSKGPYNE. The complete CDR3 sequence is CASSKGPYNEQFF.

A word on this clone: The read finishes 3 residues shy of the CDR3 end, and the germline J gene is used to complete it. V usage is TRBV20-1 and J usage is TRBJ1-2; D is uncertain. V was shortened by 2 bases and J by 4 bases, with 8 bases between the two germline ends. This CDR3 is built from 12 residues. Germline-derived CDR1 and CDR2 are DFQATT and SNEGSKA (reference sequence). The CDR3 loop reads CSARHGLYGYTF. The DNA read from the CDR3 is TGCAGTGCTAGACATGGCCTCTATGGC.

With regard to this clone: The read halts 3 residues ahead of the CDR3 end, with the missing end drawn from the germline J gene. The chain uses TRBV18 and TRBJ1-6, with TRBD1 as a possible D gene (6 bases). This CDR3 has 17 amino acids. Germline assignment: CDR1 KGHSH and CDR2 LQKENI. Trimming stripped 2 bases from V and 4 bases from J, with 15 bases between. Partial CDR3 DNA: TGTGCCAGCTCACCAACGGGACATACAGCTTATAATTCACCC. Translation: CASSPTGHTAYNSP. The full CDR3 protein is CASSPTGHTAYNSPLHF.

A remark on this clone: With the read ending 3 residues before the CDR3 end, the germline J gene is used to fill in that end. The chain recombines TRBV6-1 with TRBJ1-4, with no clear D. In germline, CDR1 is MNHNS, CDR2 SASEGT. The CDR3 is 15 amino acids. CDR3 DNA, as far as it was read: TGTGCCAGCAGTGAAGAGGTCAGGCGGCGGGCTCAA. The encoded protein is CASSEEVRRRAQ. The entire CDR3 is CASSEEVRRRAQLFF.

To note about this clone: Coverage ceases 3 residues before the CDR3 finishes, and the germline J gene fills in the end. The chain is built from TRBV20-1 and TRBJ2-7; D remains ambiguous. The CDR3 has 12 amino acids. Germline CDR1 is DFQATT and CDR2 is SNEGSKA (reference sequence). The germline V and J ends were trimmed by 6 bases and 0 bases, with 9 bases remaining between them. CDR3 protein: CSATRSSYEQYF. The sequenced part of the CDR3 DNA is TGCAGTGCAACGCGTAGCTCCTACGAG.

On this clone itself: From the germline J gene comes the end of the CDR3, since the read stops 3 residues before it. J is TRBJ2-1 and V is TRBV20-1; possibly TRBD1 or TRBD2 for D (5 bases each). Germline CDR1 reads DFQATT; CDR2 reads SNEGSKA (reference sequence). V was cut by 3 bases and J by 7 bases, with 25 bases left in between. This CDR3 region has 17 residues. The CDR3 DNA, read in part, is TGCAGTGCTAGGGGCCGGAGGACACCCAAGGTGGGGAATGAG. Translating gives CSARGRRTPKVGNE. The full-length CDR3 reads as CSARGRRTPKVGNEQFF.

On this clone itself: The sequence runs out 3 residues before the end of the CDR3; the remainder is reconstructed from the germline J gene. The rearrangement joins TRBV19 to TRBJ2-3, with no clear D. V shed 6 bases and J shed 6 bases, with 13 bases lying between them. The germline V gene encodes CDR1 LNHDA and CDR2 SQIVND (reference sequence). This CDR3 spans 13 amino acids. Incomplete CDR3 DNA: TGTGCCAGTAGGGCAGGCCGTAGGGATACG. Its translation: CASRAGRRDT. The full-length CDR3 reads as CASRAGRRDTQYF.

The CDR3 reads CASSYGERGRAFF. Incomplete CDR3 DNA: TGTGCCAGCAGTTACGGCGAAAGGGGGCGA. The chain recombines TRBV6-2 or TRBV6-3 with TRBJ1-1; 7 nucleotides match TRBD1. The sequence runs out 3 residues before the end of the CDR3; the remainder is reconstructed from the germline J gene. CDR3 length: 13 residues. CDR1 and CDR2 from the germline V gene are MNHEY and SVGEGT.

Concerning this clone: Read coverage stops 3 residues before the CDR3 terminus; the germline J gene supplies the remainder. This chain links TRBV12-3 or TRBV12-4 with TRBJ2-7; the D is unclear. The V end lost 5 bases, the J end lost 0 bases, and 14 bases lay between the germline ends. There are 15 residues in the CDR3. This CDR3 reads CASSTLGRSSYEQYF. The sequenced CDR3 bases are TGTGCCAGCAGTACCCTGGGCAGAAGCTCCTACGAG.

On this clone: The read terminates 3 residues before the CDR3 end, so the remaining end is supplied by the germline J gene. J is TRBJ2-2 and V is TRBV19, with D possibly being TRBD1 (5 bases). Germline CDR1 reads LNHDA; CDR2 reads SQIVND (reference sequence). The CDR3 spans 15 residues. The sequenced part of the CDR3 DNA is TGTGCCAGTAGGGATACTGCCTCTGGGGCCAACGTG. Encoded protein: CASRDTASGANV. The whole CDR3 is CASRDTASGANVLFF.